This T cell receptor (beta chain) is drawn from a study of Graves' ophthalmopathy and Graves' hyperthyroidism. Findings and caveats of the study: Among thyroid clonotypes expanded above 0.001 frequency, most also appeared in blood.

This clonotype was found many times. Its specificity is unknown. Patients newly diagnosed with hyperthyroidism, under 2 months' duration, were aged 18 to 65, the study reports. Investigators amplified TCR beta CDR3 regions from RNA transcripts. The authors performed first-round RT-PCR with HTBI primers and then a second-round multiplex PCR. TCRdb called the multiplex PCR reads again in MiXCR, with one record for every CDR3 protein. The sample has around 1.1 million distinct CDR3 sequences; less than 45% are singletons. V gave up 5 bases and J gave up 4 bases, with 14 bases separating them. Looked up from germline, CDR1 is SNHLY and CDR2 is FYNNEI. This CDR3 spans 14 amino acids.

Sequencing input: peripheral blood or thyroid tissue (not recorded which). This receptor was obtained from an adult man with Graves' hyperthyroidism. The chain couples TRBV2 to TRBJ2-5, with D uncertain. The CDR3 bases are TGTGCCAGCAGTAGTGGGCCCGGGTTAGAGACCCAGTACTTC. Translation gives CASSSGPGLETQYF. Based on the CDR3 plus reference TRBV2 and TRBJ2-5, the full variable domain is EPEVTQTPSHQVTQMGQEVILRCVPISNHLYFYWYRQILGQKVEFLVSFYNNEISEKSEIFDDQFSVERPDGSNFTLKIRSTKLEDSAMYFCASSSGPGLETQYFGPGTRLLVL.